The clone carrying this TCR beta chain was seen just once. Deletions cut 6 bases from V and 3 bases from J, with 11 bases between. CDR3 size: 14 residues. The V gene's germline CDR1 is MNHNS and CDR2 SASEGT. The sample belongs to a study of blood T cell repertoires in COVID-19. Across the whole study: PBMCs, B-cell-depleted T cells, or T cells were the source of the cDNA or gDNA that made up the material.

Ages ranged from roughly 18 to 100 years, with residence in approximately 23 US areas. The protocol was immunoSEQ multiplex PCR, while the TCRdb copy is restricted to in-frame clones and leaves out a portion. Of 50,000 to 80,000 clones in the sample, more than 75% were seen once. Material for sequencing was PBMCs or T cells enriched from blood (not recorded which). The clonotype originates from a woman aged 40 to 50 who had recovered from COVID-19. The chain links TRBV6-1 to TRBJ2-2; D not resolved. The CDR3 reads CASRAMGDTGELFF. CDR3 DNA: TGTGCCAGCAGGGCAATGGGCGACACCGGGGAGCTGTTTTTT.